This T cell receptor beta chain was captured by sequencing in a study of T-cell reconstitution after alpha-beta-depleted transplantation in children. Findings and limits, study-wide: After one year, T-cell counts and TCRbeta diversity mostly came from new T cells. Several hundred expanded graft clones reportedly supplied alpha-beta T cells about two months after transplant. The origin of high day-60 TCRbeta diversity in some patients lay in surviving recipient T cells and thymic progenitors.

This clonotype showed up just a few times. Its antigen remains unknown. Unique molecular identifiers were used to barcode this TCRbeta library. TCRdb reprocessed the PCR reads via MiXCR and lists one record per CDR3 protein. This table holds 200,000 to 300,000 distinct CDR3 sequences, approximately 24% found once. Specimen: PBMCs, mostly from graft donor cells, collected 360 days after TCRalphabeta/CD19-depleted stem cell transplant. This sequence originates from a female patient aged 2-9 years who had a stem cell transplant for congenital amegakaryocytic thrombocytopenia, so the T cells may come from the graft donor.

The DNA of the CDR3 is TGCAGTACTACAACAGGGGGCGTCAATCAGCCCCAGCATTTT. Amino acids: CSTTTGGVNQPQHF. This sequence joins TRBV20-1 and TRBJ1-5, with 9 bases aligning to TRBD1. The germline gives CDR1 DFQATT, CDR2 SNEGSKA (reference sequence). This CDR3 spans 14 amino acids. V shed 8 bases, J shed 3 bases, and the junction held 8 bases outside the gene matches.